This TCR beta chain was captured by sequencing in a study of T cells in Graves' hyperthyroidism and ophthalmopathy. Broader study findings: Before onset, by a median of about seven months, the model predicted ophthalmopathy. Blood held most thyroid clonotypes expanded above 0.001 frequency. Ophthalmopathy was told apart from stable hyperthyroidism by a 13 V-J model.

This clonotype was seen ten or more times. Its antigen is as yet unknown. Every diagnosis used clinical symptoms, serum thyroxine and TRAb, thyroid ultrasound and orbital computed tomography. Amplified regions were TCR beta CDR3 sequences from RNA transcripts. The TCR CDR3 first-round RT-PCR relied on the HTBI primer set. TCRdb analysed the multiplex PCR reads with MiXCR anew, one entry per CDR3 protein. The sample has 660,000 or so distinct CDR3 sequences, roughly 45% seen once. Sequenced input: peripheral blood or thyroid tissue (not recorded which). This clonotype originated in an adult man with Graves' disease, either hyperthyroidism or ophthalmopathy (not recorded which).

The CDR3 DNA follows: TGTGCCAGCAGTCCCTGGACAGACCATAGCAATCAGCCCCAGCATTTT. Translated: CASSPWTDHSNQPQHF. The chain has TRBV27 and TRBJ1-5; D possibly corresponds to TRBD1 (6 bases). CDR1 and CDR2 (germline): MNHEY, SMNVEV (reference sequence). Between the trimmed V and J ends, which lost 5 bases and 0 bases, there was a span of 14 bases. CDR3 length: 16 amino acids.